Here is one TCR beta chain with its context. These data come from a study of blood T cell repertoires in COVID-19. This table comes from immunoSEQ multiplex PCR, and its TCRdb copy is limited to in-frame clones, with some not included. This table holds around 63,000 clones, 65% to 90% found once. The CDR3 covers 16 residues. Per the germline V gene, CDR1 is SGHAT and CDR2 is FQNNGV. Losses at the gene ends were 3 bases for V and 0 bases for J; bases not matched to a gene: 4. This receptor was identified in a woman of 80 years or more with active or convalescent COVID-19. The chain links TRBV11-2 to TRBJ2-2; 7 nucleotides agree with TRBD2. The sample consisted of peripheral blood. CDR3 residues: CASSFGGGANTGELFF. CDR3 nucleotides: TGTGCCAGCAGCTTCGGCGGGGGTGCGAACACCGGGGAGCTGTTTTTT.